This is a list of T cell receptor beta chains from one sample in a study of blood T cell repertoires in COVID-19. The repertoire was sequenced with immunoSEQ multiplex PCR; TCRdb's copy has only in-frame clones and lacks some. The sample records around 120,000 clones, 75% to 90% being singletons. Input material: peripheral blood. Receptor source: a woman between 65 and 79 years old with acute or convalescent COVID-19. CDR3s leave out the opening cysteine and the closing phenylalanine or tryptophan.

v_call: TRBV28; j_call: TRBJ1-2; cdr3_aa: ASSLWDRGRPYGYT
v_call: TRBV28; j_call: TRBJ1-4; cdr3_aa: ASRLTGFYEKLF
v_call: TRBV2; j_call: TRBJ1-1; cdr3_aa: ASRPGQGMNTEAF
v_call: TRBV4-1; j_call: TRBJ1-2; cdr3_aa: ASSQQFGQGHYGYT
v_call: TRBV19; j_call: TRBJ1-5; cdr3_aa: ASLTGGFGNQPQH
v_call: TRBV4-1; j_call: TRBJ1-1; cdr3_aa: ASSPSGGLDHTEAF
v_call: TRBV2; j_call: TRBJ1-6; cdr3_aa: ASSGQGHSPLH
v_call: TRBV29-1; j_call: TRBJ1-5; cdr3_aa: SARDNNQPQH
v_call: TRBV7-3; j_call: TRBJ2-1; cdr3_aa: ASSYRGGRDEQF
v_call: TRBV19; j_call: TRBJ1-6; cdr3_aa: ASSPLFAGHSPLH
v_call: TRBV14; j_call: TRBJ1-1; cdr3_aa: ASSQVDSNTEAF
v_call: TRBV28; j_call: TRBJ2-7; cdr3_aa: ASSPGTGAPEQY
v_call: TRBV5-6; j_call: TRBJ1-2; cdr3_aa: ASSLGGQGGYGYT
v_call: TRBV7-9; j_call: TRBJ2-2; cdr3_aa: ASSHGLAENTGELF
v_call: TRBV5-1; j_call: TRBJ2-1; cdr3_aa: ASSTGTNPRNEQF
v_call: TRBV11-2; j_call: TRBJ2-7; cdr3_aa: ASGGSGAYPIYEQY
v_call: TRBV27; j_call: TRBJ1-1; cdr3_aa: ASSLTGLNTEAF
v_call: TRBV5-1; j_call: TRBJ1-4; cdr3_aa: ASSLRGSTNEKLF
v_call: TRBV19; j_call: TRBJ1-3; cdr3_aa: ASSRQRTSGNTIY
v_call: TRBV6-5; j_call: TRBJ1-5; cdr3_aa: ASSYRQGLNQPQH
v_call: TRBV19; j_call: TRBJ1-2; cdr3_aa: ASRMTGTYGYT
v_call: TRBV9; j_call: TRBJ1-4; cdr3_aa: ASSNTGTGNEKLF
v_call: TRBV6-1; j_call: TRBJ1-1; cdr3_aa: ASSLTGQEAF
v_call: TRBV3-1/TRBV3-2; j_call: TRBJ2-5; cdr3_aa: ASSQFRQETQY
v_call: TRBV2; j_call: TRBJ1-2; cdr3_aa: ASTPDYGYT
v_call: TRBV10-3; j_call: TRBJ2-7; cdr3_aa: AISQLAGPTGEQY
v_call: TRBV27; j_call: TRBJ2-7; cdr3_aa: ASRSPWGQGAYEQY
v_call: TRBV3-1/TRBV3-2; j_call: TRBJ1-2; cdr3_aa: ASSPPSQGRYGYT
v_call: TRBV6-6; j_call: TRBJ2-1; cdr3_aa: ASSPPYNEQF
v_call: TRBV6-5; j_call: TRBJ2-5; cdr3_aa: ASSYSSGGKETQY
v_call: TRBV2; j_call: TRBJ2-6; cdr3_aa: ASSAQGSGANVLT
v_call: TRBV4-2; j_call: TRBJ2-2; cdr3_aa: ASSQVLKAGWGQNTGELF
v_call: TRBV5-5; j_call: TRBJ2-7; cdr3_aa: ASSPRGAGGLVYEQY
v_call: TRBV11-3; j_call: TRBJ2-1; cdr3_aa: ASSRRDRVNEQF
v_call: TRBV12-3/TRBV12-4; j_call: TRBJ1-1; cdr3_aa: ASSLTGVTEAF
v_call: TRBV7-8; j_call: TRBJ1-2; cdr3_aa: ASTTAGQGYGYT
v_call: TRBV3-1/TRBV3-2; j_call: TRBJ1-6; cdr3_aa: ASSQGTESPLH
v_call: TRBV5-3; j_call: TRBJ1-2; cdr3_aa: ARSLLPRTNYGYT
v_call: TRBV19; j_call: TRBJ1-6; cdr3_aa: ASSGTGGGSPLH
v_call: TRBV7-9; j_call: TRBJ2-1; cdr3_aa: SGTGAYNEQF
v_call: TRBV28; j_call: TRBJ2-3; cdr3_aa: ASRAGGRADTQY
v_call: TRBV10-2; j_call: TRBJ2-1; cdr3_aa: ASSPGTSGAEQF
v_call: TRBV29-1; j_call: TRBJ1-2; cdr3_aa: SVVRTGVRYGYT
v_call: TRBV3-1/TRBV3-2; j_call: TRBJ1-2; cdr3_aa: ASSQGGFYGYT
v_call: TRBV5-1; j_call: TRBJ2-3; cdr3_aa: ASSLGGGSTDTQY
v_call: TRBV4-1; j_call: TRBJ1-2; cdr3_aa: ASTRMDTGNYGYT
v_call: TRBV9; j_call: TRBJ1-4; cdr3_aa: ASSVGPRQNEKLF
v_call: TRBV7-8; j_call: TRBJ2-5; cdr3_aa: ASSLPAGGFPQETQY
v_call: TRBV5-5; j_call: TRBJ1-5; cdr3_aa: ASSLAQAGEEAQPQH
v_call: TRBV7-9; j_call: TRBJ2-7; cdr3_aa: ASSLGDRYEQY
v_call: TRBV5-1; j_call: TRBJ2-7; cdr3_aa: ASSAGESSYEQY
v_call: TRBV2; j_call: TRBJ2-5; cdr3_aa: ASQLVAQY
v_call: TRBV3-1/TRBV3-2; j_call: TRBJ1-1; cdr3_aa: ASSQDAGGLAAF
v_call: TRBV7-6; j_call: TRBJ1-2; cdr3_aa: ASSLTTGGESYGYT
v_call: TRBV5-4; j_call: TRBJ2-5; cdr3_aa: ASSGQGAVETQY
v_call: TRBV2; j_call: TRBJ2-3; cdr3_aa: ASSERAGSTDTQY
v_call: TRBV24-1; j_call: TRBJ2-3; cdr3_aa: ATSDRKDSSTDTQY
v_call: TRBV9; j_call: TRBJ2-2; cdr3_aa: ASSVDGRRELF
v_call: TRBV2; j_call: TRBJ2-5; cdr3_aa: ASSEALASGQETQY
v_call: TRBV5-4; j_call: TRBJ1-2; cdr3_aa: ASSYDRGRSGVDGYT